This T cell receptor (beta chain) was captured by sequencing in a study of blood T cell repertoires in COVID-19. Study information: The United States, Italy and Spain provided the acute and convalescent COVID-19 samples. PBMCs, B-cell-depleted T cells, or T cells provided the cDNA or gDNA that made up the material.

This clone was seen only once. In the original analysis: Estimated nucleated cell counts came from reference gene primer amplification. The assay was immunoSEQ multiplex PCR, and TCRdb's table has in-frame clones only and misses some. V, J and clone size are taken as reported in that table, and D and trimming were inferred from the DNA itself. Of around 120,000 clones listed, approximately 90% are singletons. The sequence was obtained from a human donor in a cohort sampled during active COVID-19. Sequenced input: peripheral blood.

The CDR3, as DNA: TGTGCCAGCTCACCGGGACTTCTACGTGAGCAGTTCTTC. The encoded protein is CASSPGLLREQFF. The rearrangement joins TRBV18 to TRBJ2-1; possible D gene TRBD2, 6 bases. The CDR3 covers 13 residues. Germline assignment: CDR1 KGHSH and CDR2 LQKENI. The V end lost 3 bases, the J end lost 9 bases, and 12 bases lay between the germline ends. The variable domain in full, completed from reference TRBV18 and TRBJ2-1, reads NAGVMQNPRHLVRRRGQEARLRCSPMKGHSHVYWYRQLPEEGLKFMVYLQKENIIDESGMPKERFSAEFPKEGPSILRIQQVVRGDSAAYFCASSPGLLREQFFGPGTRLTVL.